The next 31 T cell receptor beta chains were all read from a single sample in a study of human T cells and chemical hapten exposure. The time point denotes: patch test 3, about 24 weeks after DPC sensitization. Sample treatment: therapeutic diphenylcyclopropenone sensitization with weekly scalp DPC. TCRdb ran MiXCR on the RACE reads and lists one entry per CDR3 protein. The sample includes about 160,000 distinct CDR3 sequences, about 30% of them seen just once. The sequencing here drew on whole blood, taken in connection with sensitization to the hapten diphenylcyclopropenone (DPC). The receptors were gathered from a woman younger than 30 with alopecia areata. Some clones in this sample may be carry-over from other donors' samples.

In its sample, this clonotype was seen a few times. The V and J genes are TRBV27 and TRBJ1-2; no definite D call. This CDR3 comprises 15 residues. Germline CDR1 MNHEY, CDR2 SMNVEV (reference sequence). V lost 6 bases to trimming and J lost 6 bases, with 20 bases between them. In nucleotides, the CDR3 is TGTGCCAGCAGCCCAAGACGGGTATTAAGGGATGGCTACACCTTC. Its translation is CASSPRRVLRDGYTF.

V usage is TRBV4-3 and J usage is TRBJ1-1, with D uncertain. Germline values: CDR1 LGHNA, CDR2 YSLEER. V lost 0 bases and J lost 4, with 15 bases in between. The CDR3 contains 16 residues. The CDR3 spells CASSQEDPTSGTEAFF. DNA of the CDR3: TGCGCCAGCAGCCAAGAGGACCCAACATCGGGCACTGAAGCTTTCTTT.

This chain joins TRBV10-3 and TRBJ1-1; maybe TRBD1 (5 bases). The CDR3 contains 15 residues. The V gene's germline CDR1 is ENHRY and CDR2 SYGVKD. V lost 4 bases to trimming and J lost 0 bases, with 12 bases between them. The CDR3 sequence: CAISGHGGMNTEAFF. CDR3 DNA: TGTGCCATCAGTGGACACGGGGGTATGAACACTGAAGCTTTCTTT.

This sequence joins TRBV9 and TRBJ2-5, with TRBD2 identical over 9 bases. Trimming took 0 bases from V and 4 from J; bases not matched to a gene: 1. This CDR3 region has 14 residues. Germline assignment: CDR1 SGDLS and CDR2 YYNGEE. CDR3 residues: CASSVGAGGETQYF. The CDR3 DNA is TGTGCCAGCAGCGTAGGAGCGGGAGGAGAGACCCAGTACTTC.

V and J are TRBV6-2 or TRBV6-3 and TRBJ2-4; no clear D. The CDR3 runs 14 residues. V shed 6 bases and J shed 3 bases, with 12 bases lying between them. Germline V gene sequence: CDR1 MNHEY, CDR2 SVGEGT. CDR3 sequence (DNA): TGTGCCAGCAGGACAATTCTGGGCAAAAACATTCAGTACTTC. Translation: CASRTILGKNIQYF.

The table lists this clonotype with a few counts. This CDR3 is CASSLLRDAAYEQFF. The CDR3 DNA reads TGTGCCAGCAGCTTGCTTAGGGACGCGGCGTATGAGCAGTTCTTC. The chain links TRBV7-9 to TRBJ2-1; tentatively, D is TRBD1 or TRBD2 (5 bases each). Trimming removed 3 bases at V and 8 bases at J, with 17 bases between. Germline V CDR1 and CDR2: SEHNR, FQNEAQ (reference sequence). This CDR3 has 15 amino acids.

The chain is built from TRBV7-2 and TRBJ1-6, with D perhaps matching TRBD1 (6 bases). The CDR3 loop spans 19 amino acids. The V end lost 2 bases, the J end lost 6 bases, and 23 bases lay between the germline ends. Per the germline V gene, CDR1 is SGHTA and CDR2 is FQGNSA. The CDR3 coding sequence is TGTGCCAGCAGCTTAAGGGGGTGGACGGGGCGAGAAGTTAATTCACCCCTCCACTTT. Its protein product is CASSLRGWTGREVNSPLHF.

This clonotype has at least ten counts. V gene TRBV11-2 combines with J gene TRBJ2-7, with D tentatively TRBD1 (6 bases). CDR1 and CDR2 from the germline V gene are SGHAT and FQNNGV. CDR3 length: 15 amino acids. The V end was cut by 4 bases, the J end by 4 bases, with 17 bases between. The CDR3 loop is CASSSLPGHQYEQYF. As DNA, the CDR3 is TGTGCCAGCAGCTCACTACCGGGACACCAATACGAGCAGTACTTC.

The sample holds a few counts of this clonotype. V and J are TRBV7-2 and TRBJ2-1, with D perhaps matching TRBD1 (6 bases). Trimming pared 6 bases from V and 8 bases from J, leaving 14 bases between. This CDR3 is 13 amino acids long. CDR1 and CDR2 from the germline V gene are SGHTA and FQGNSA. CDR3 bases: TGTGCCAGCAGAAATCAGGGGTCCGATGAGCAGTTCTTC. Amino acids: CASRNQGSDEQFF. Full variable domain (missing parts from reference TRBV7-2 and TRBJ2-1): GAGVSQSPSNKVTEKGKDVELRCDPISGHTALYWYRQSLGQGLEFLIYFQGNSAPDKSGLPSDRFSAERTGGSVSTLTIQRTQQEDSAVYLCASRNQGSDEQFFGPGTRLTVL.

The chain's CDR3 is CSVLQGTGQPQHF. The CDR3 bases are TGCAGCGTTCTACAGGGAACGGGGCAGCCCCAGCATTTT. This rearrangement joins TRBV29-1 to TRBJ1-5; possibly TRBD1 for D (6 bases). The CDR3 is 13 amino acids. The V gene lost 5 bases and the J gene lost 7 bases, with 15 bases spanning the gap. Germline V gene lookup returns CDR1 SQVTM and CDR2 ANQGSEA.

Only a few counts were recorded for this clonotype. The J gene is TRBJ1-1, the V gene TRBV29-1; D may be TRBD1 (6 bases). V was cut by 3 bases and J by 10 bases, with 12 bases left in between. CDR3 length: 11 residues. Germline V gene sequence: CDR1 SQVTM, CDR2 ANQGSEA. CDR3 region: CSVDRGYGAFF. The CDR3, as DNA: TGCAGCGTTGATAGGGGGTATGGAGCTTTCTTT.

This clonotype has a handful of counts. This rearrangement joins TRBV7-9 to TRBJ2-7, with unresolved D. V was cut by 1 base and J by 7 bases, with 8 bases left in between. Looked up from germline, CDR1 is SEHNR and CDR2 is FQNEAQ (reference sequence). This CDR3 is 12 amino acids long. In nucleotides, the CDR3 is TGTGCCAGCAGCTTAGGATTGTGGGAGCAGTACTTC. Translated: CASSLGLWEQYF. The variable domain in full, completed from reference TRBV7-9 and TRBJ2-7, reads DTGVSQNPRHKITKRGQNVTFRCDPISEHNRLYWYRQTLGQGPEFLTYFQNEAQLEKSRLLSDRFSAERPKGSFSTLEIQRTEQGDSAMYLCASSLGLWEQYFGPGTRLTVT.

This clonotype was counted ten times or more. The V and J genes are TRBV20-1 and TRBJ1-1, with 9 bases identical to TRBD1. CDR3 length equals 15 residues. After removal of 6 bases from V and 0 bases from J, the junction contained 8 bases not matched to a gene. From germline, CDR1 is DFQATT and CDR2 SNEGSKA (reference sequence). The CDR3 nucleotides read TGCAGTGCGGGGACAGGGAGAGGTATGAACACTGAAGCTTTCTTT. Translation gives CSAGTGRGMNTEAFF.

This chain connects TRBV3-1 to TRBJ2-7, with D perhaps assigned TRBD1 or TRBD2 (5 bases each). The length of the CDR3 is 14 residues. Germline V gene sequence: CDR1 LGHDT, CDR2 YNNKEL (reference sequence). V was clipped by 0 bases and J by 2 bases, with 8 bases between them. CDR3 nucleotides: TGTGCCAGCAGCCAAGAGGGGACGGCCTACGAGCAGTACTTC. It is translated as CASSQEGTAYEQYF.

There are a few counts of this clonotype. The rearrangement links TRBV29-1 to TRBJ2-7; either TRBD1 or TRBD2 may fit D (5 bases each). This CDR3 contains 15 residues. Germline CDR1 and CDR2: SQVTM and ANQGSEA. Trimming stripped 2 bases from V and 1 base from J, with 15 bases between. The CDR3 reads CSVESPGAASYEQYF. CDR3 in DNA: TGCAGCGTTGAATCCCCCGGGGCTGCGTCCTACGAGCAGTACTTC.

The chain has TRBV3-1 and TRBJ1-1; D not resolved. Looked up from germline, CDR1 is LGHDT and CDR2 is YNNKEL (reference sequence). The CDR3 length is 14 residues. Trimming took 3 bases from V and 5 from J, leaving 13 bases between them. This CDR3 is CASSHEIIPTEAFF. CDR3 sequence (DNA): TGTGCCAGCAGCCACGAGATCATTCCAACTGAAGCTTTCTTT.

This chain connects TRBV10-3 to TRBJ1-5, with D unresolved. The V and J ends lost 10 bases and 3 bases respectively, with 13 bases between them. The germline CDR1 and CDR2 sequences are ENHRY and SYGVKD. The CDR3 has 13 amino acids. This CDR3 is CASSPGINQPQHF. DNA for the CDR3: TGTGCCAGCTCACCGGGAATCAATCAGCCCCAGCATTTT.

The V gene is TRBV29-1, the J gene TRBJ2-7; the D gene is possibly TRBD1 (5 bases). With 5 bases removed from V and 6 bases from J, the gap between germline ends came to 20 bases. The CDR3 runs 14 residues. Germline V gene lookup returns CDR1 SQVTM and CDR2 ANQGSEA. CDR3 loop: CSVPPKSMGLEQYF. CDR3 DNA sequence: TGCAGCGTTCCCCCTAAAAGTATGGGGCTCGAGCAGTACTTC.

This clonotype was seen a few times. The rearrangement uses TRBV10-3 and TRBJ1-1, with D possibly TRBD1 on 5 matching bases. V was trimmed by 0 bases and J by 11 bases, leaving 16 bases between them. The CDR3 runs to 14 residues. CDR1 ENHRY and CDR2 SYGVKD come from the germline V gene. CDR3 region: CAISESGGTGMAFF. As DNA, the CDR3 is TGTGCCATCAGTGAGTCGGGAGGGACTGGTATGGCTTTCTTT.

V gene TRBV5-1 combines with J gene TRBJ2-1; no clear D. V lost 4 bases, J lost 6 bases, and 14 bases lay in between. Germline CDR1 is SGHRS and CDR2 is YFSETQ. The CDR3 sequence is 14 residues long. This CDR3 reads CASSPSLSSNEQFF. CDR3 nucleotides: TGCGCCAGCAGCCCGAGCCTTAGTAGCAATGAGCAGTTCTTC.

This clonotype was observed a few times. The CDR3 DNA follows: TGTGCCATCAGTGGAGTGACTGAAGCTTTCTTT. It encodes CAISGVTEAFF. The V call is TRBV10-3, the J call TRBJ1-1, with D uncertain. The CDR3 runs to 11 residues. CDR1 and CDR2 from the germline V gene are ENHRY and SYGVKD. V lost 4 bases, J lost 5 bases, and 5 bases lay in between.

This clonotype was detected only a few times. This chain joins TRBV25-1 and TRBJ2-1, with 8 bases that match TRBD2. The CDR3 is 14 residues long. The V and J ends lost 3 bases and 6 bases, in that order; junction bases with no gene match: 4. The germline V gene has CDR1 MGHDK and CDR2 SYGVNS. In nucleotides, the CDR3 is TGTGCCAGCAGTGATCCCGGGGGGGGCAATGAGCAGTTCTTC. It codes for CASSDPGGGNEQFF.

The V and J genes are TRBV5-1 and TRBJ1-1, with D hard to call. The V gene lost 6 bases and the J gene lost 0 bases, with 12 bases spanning the gap. CDR1 is SGHRS, CDR2 YFSETQ, per germline. This CDR3 is built from 14 residues. This CDR3 reads CASTNPIMNTEAFF. CDR3 bases: TGCGCCAGCACCAACCCCATTATGAACACTGAAGCTTTCTTT. Drawing the rest from reference TRBV5-1 and TRBJ1-1, the complete variable domain is KAGVTQTPRYLIKTRGQQVTLSCSPISGHRSVSWYQQTPGQGLQFLFEYFSETQRNKGNFPGRFSGRQFSNSRSEMNVSTLELGDSALYLCASTNPIMNTEAFFGQGTRLTVV.

This clonotype was seen many times. V gene TRBV29-1 combines with J gene TRBJ1-1, with D possibly being TRBD1 (5 bases). The CDR3 has 11 amino acids. V lost 4 bases and J 8 bases, leaving 11 bases between the germline ends. Per germline, CDR1 SQVTM and CDR2 ANQGSEA. DNA of the CDR3: TGCAGCGTTGTAGGGGTCGCCGAAGCTTTCTTT. Its protein is CSVVGVAEAFF. Supplemented by reference TRBV29-1 and TRBJ1-1, the full variable domain reads SAVISQKPSRDICQRGTSLTIQCQVDSQVTMMFWYRQQPGQSLTLIATANQGSEATYESGFVIDKFPISRPNLTFSTLTVSNMSPEDSSIYLCSVVGVAEAFFGQGTRLTVV.

J is TRBJ1-1 and V is TRBV4-3; D gene ambiguous. Germline V gives CDR1 LGHNA, CDR2 YSLEER. Trimming took off 2 bases at V and 7 bases at J, with 14 bases between the two ends. The CDR3 contains 14 residues. CDR3 DNA sequence: TGCGCCAGCAGCCAAAGCACCAGAAGTTTTGAAGCTTTCTTT. It translates to CASSQSTRSFEAFF.

This clonotype was detected many times. This chain connects TRBV29-1 to TRBJ2-7; the D is unclear. The CDR3 contains 8 residues. The germline CDR1 and CDR2 sequences are SQVTM and ANQGSEA. Trimming shortened V by 0 bases and J by 12 bases, and 3 bases separated the two germline ends. The CDR3: CSVEDGYF. The CDR3 DNA reads as TGCAGCGTTGAAGATGGGTACTTC.

This clonotype appeared a few times. J is TRBJ2-4 and V is TRBV2, with D possibly being TRBD2 (6 bases). The CDR3 is 16 amino acids. Looked up from germline, CDR1 is SNHLY and CDR2 is FYNNEI. V was shortened by 2 bases and J by 0 bases, with 11 bases between the two germline ends. The CDR3 nucleotides are TGTGCCAGCAGTGAACGGCCGGGACTAGCCAAAAACATTCAGTACTTC. Protein sequence: CASSERPGLAKNIQYF.

This clonotype is a singleton in its sample. The chain combines TRBV16 with TRBJ2-3; TRBD2 matches at 7 bases. The CDR3 has 16 amino acids. J gave up 1 base and V 5 bases, and 9 bases lay outside the gene matches. Germline values: CDR1 KGHSY, CDR2 FQNENV. CDR3 in DNA: TGTGCCAGCAGCAATCAAGGACTAGTAGGCACAGATACGCAGTATTTT. Protein: CASSNQGLVGTDTQYF.

This sequence joins TRBV29-1 and TRBJ2-2; 7 bases agree with TRBD2. The ends lost 4 bases at V and 0 bases at J; junction bases unmatched: 2. Germline assignment: CDR1 SQVTM and CDR2 ANQGSEA. The CDR3 consists of 14 residues. Here the CDR3 DNA reads TGCAGCGTTGGGGCGGGGGCGAACACCGGGGAGCTGTTTTTT. The encoded protein is CSVGAGANTGELFF.

This clonotype has ten or more counts. The chain uses TRBV6-2 or TRBV6-3 and TRBJ2-7; D is perhaps TRBD1 (5 bases). Trimming left V 5 bases short and J 1 base short, with 12 bases between. This CDR3 contains 14 residues. Germline values: CDR1 MNHEY, CDR2 SVGEGT. The CDR3: CASSTWTISYEQYF. The CDR3 nucleotides read TGTGCCAGCAGTACTTGGACAATTTCCTACGAGCAGTACTTC.

The CDR3 DNA is TGCGCCAGCAGCTTGGGTGGCACAACTAATGAAAAACTGTTTTTT. The encoded protein is CASSLGGTTNEKLFF. The chain uses TRBV5-1 and TRBJ1-4; the D is unclear. With 0 bases removed from V and 0 bases from J, the gap between germline ends came to 6 bases. The CDR3 is 15 amino acids. Germline loops: CDR1 SGHRS, CDR2 YFSETQ.